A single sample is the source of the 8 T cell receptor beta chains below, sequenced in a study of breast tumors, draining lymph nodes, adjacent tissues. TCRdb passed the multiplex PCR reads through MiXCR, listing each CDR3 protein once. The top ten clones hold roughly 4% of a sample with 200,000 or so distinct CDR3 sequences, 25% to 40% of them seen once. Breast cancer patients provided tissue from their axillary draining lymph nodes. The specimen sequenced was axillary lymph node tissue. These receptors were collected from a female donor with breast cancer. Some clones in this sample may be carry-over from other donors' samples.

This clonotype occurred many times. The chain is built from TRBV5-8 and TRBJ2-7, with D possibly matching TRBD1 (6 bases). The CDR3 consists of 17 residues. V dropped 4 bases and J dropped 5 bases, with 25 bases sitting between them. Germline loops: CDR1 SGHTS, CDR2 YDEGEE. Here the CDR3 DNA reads TGTGCCAGCAGCACATACGGGTCAGGGGTCGGAAGGGACGAGCAGTACTTC. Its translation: CASSTYGSGVGRDEQYF.

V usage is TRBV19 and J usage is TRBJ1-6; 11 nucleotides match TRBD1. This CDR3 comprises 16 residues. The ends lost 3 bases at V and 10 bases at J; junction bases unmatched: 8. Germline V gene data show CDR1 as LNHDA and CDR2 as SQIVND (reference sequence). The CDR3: CASSISPGTGGSPLHF. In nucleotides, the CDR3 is TGTGCCAGTAGTATTAGTCCGGGGACAGGGGGATCACCCCTCCACTTT. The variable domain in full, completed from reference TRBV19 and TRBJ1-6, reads DGGITQSPKYLFRKEGQNVTLSCEQNLNHDAMYWYRQDPGQGLRLIYYSQIVNDFQKGDIAEGYSVSREKKESFPLTVTSAQKNPTAFYLCASSISPGTGGSPLHFGNGTRLTVT.

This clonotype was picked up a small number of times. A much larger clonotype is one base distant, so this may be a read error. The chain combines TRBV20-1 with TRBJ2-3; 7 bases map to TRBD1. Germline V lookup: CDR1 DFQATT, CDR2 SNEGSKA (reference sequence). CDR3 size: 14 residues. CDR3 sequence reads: CSAKVQGKTATQYF. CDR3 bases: TGCAGTGCCAAAGTACAGGGGAAAACAGCTACGCAGTATTTT.

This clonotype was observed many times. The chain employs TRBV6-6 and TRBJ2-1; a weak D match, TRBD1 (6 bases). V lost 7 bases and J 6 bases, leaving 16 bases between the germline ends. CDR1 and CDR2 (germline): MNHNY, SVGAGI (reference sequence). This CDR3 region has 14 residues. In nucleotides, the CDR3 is TGTGCCAGCACTCCCAGGGGTAGGGGCAATGAGCAGTTCTTC. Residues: CASTPRGRGNEQFF.

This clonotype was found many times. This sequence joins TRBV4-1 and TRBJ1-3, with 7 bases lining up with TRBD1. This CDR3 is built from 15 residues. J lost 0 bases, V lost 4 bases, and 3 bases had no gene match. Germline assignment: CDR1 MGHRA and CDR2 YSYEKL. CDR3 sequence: CASSLQGRSGNTIYF. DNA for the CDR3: TGCGCCAGCAGCCTACAGGGGCGCTCTGGAAACACCATATATTTT.

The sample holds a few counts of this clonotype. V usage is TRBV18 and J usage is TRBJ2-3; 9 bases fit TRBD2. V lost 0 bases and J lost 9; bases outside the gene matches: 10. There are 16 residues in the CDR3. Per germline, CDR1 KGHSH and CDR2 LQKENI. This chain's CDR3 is CASSPPGLATVGTQYF. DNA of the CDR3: TGTGCCAGCTCACCACCTGGACTAGCGACCGTTGGAACGCAGTATTTT.

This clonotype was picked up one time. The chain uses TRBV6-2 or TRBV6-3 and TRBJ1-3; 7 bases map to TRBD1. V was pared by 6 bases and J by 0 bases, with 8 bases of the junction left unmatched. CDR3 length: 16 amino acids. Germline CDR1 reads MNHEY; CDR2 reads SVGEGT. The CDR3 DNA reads TGTGCCAGCAGGCCGACAGGGCGGGGCTCTGGAAACACCATATATTTT. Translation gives CASRPTGRGSGNTIYF.

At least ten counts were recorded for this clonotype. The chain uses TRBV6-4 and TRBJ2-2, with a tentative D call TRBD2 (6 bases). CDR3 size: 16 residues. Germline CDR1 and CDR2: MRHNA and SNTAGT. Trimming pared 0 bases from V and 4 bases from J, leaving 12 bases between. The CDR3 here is CASSDSGGDSTGELFF. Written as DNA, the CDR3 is TGTGCCAGCAGTGACTCTGGCGGGGATAGCACCGGGGAGCTGTTTTTT.